This T cell receptor beta chain comes out of a study of blood T cell repertoires in COVID-19. Across the whole study: Some COVID-19 samples were acute and others convalescent; all came from the United States, Italy and Spain. Sample material is recorded as cDNA or gDNA derived from T cells, B-cell-depleted T cells, or PBMCs.

A Seattle source enrolled patients during active infection and followed them longitudinally. Sequencing was performed with immunoSEQ multiplex PCR; in TCRdb, only in-frame clones are kept and a portion is missing. The sample has roughly 350,000 clones, about nine tenths seen once. CDR3 size: 15 residues. Germline CDR1 SGHDN, CDR2 FVKESK. The trim removed 4 bases at V and 1 base at J, leaving 5 bases unmatched. Sequenced input: peripheral blood. The chain uses TRBV14 and TRBJ2-3; 7 nucleotides agree with TRBD1. This sequence was found in a woman aged 70 to 79 with COVID-19, enrolled during active disease. CDR3 DNA: TGTGCCAGCAGCCCCGGACAGGTACGCACAGATACGCAGTATTTT. This codes for CASSPGQVRTDTQYF.